The clone carrying this T cell receptor beta chain was picked up many times. The data belong to a study of T cells in Graves' hyperthyroidism and ophthalmopathy. This CDR3 region has 14 residues. The germline V gene has CDR1 SGHRS and CDR2 YFSETQ. With 4 bases removed from V and 3 bases from J, the gap between germline ends came to 11 bases. RNA transcripts were the template for amplifying TCR beta CDR3 regions. The HTBI primer set was used in a first-round RT-PCR of the TCR CDR3. TCRdb independently ran MiXCR on the multiplex PCR reads; one entry per CDR3 protein. The data show 300,000 to 500,000 distinct CDR3 sequences, with approximately 15% seen just once and 32% held by the top ten.

This chain joins TRBV5-1 and TRBJ2-1; D unresolved. The sequence came from a woman aged 25-40 years with Graves' hyperthyroidism. The sequencing input was blood. CDR3: CASSPGPDYNEQFF. The CDR3, as DNA: TGCGCCAGCAGCCCCGGTCCAGACTACAATGAGCAGTTCTTC.